Each of the 25 T cell receptor beta chains below was sequenced from the same sample in a study of PD-1 blockade in classical Hodgkin lymphoma. The time point here: cycle 4 day 1 (C4D1), after five to seven weeks of nivolumab. After autologous stem cell transplantation all patients relapsed, and prior brentuximab vedotin exposure differed between cohorts. The method was immunoSEQ multiplex PCR; TCRdb's version includes in-frame clones alone and lacks a portion of them. Of tens of thousands of clones in the sample, roughly nine tenths were seen once. Material: peripheral blood mononuclear cells (PBMCs), obtained before the fourth cycle of nivolumab. The receptors shown here come from a human donor with classical Hodgkin lymphoma.

The chain combines TRBV6-6 with TRBJ1-6; D remains ambiguous. The CDR3 is made up of 14 amino acids. Trimming removed 0 bases at V and 6 bases at J, with 6 bases between. Per germline, CDR1 MNHNY and CDR2 SVGAGI (reference sequence). CDR3 loop: CASSYSWGNSPLHF. The CDR3 DNA reads as TGTGCCAGCAGTTACTCTTGGGGTAATTCACCCCTCCACTTT.

The chain has TRBV29-1 and TRBJ2-7, with D perhaps TRBD2 (5 bases). CDR1 is SQVTM and CDR2 is ANQGSEA in the germline V gene. Trimming took off 4 bases at V and 3 bases at J, with 10 bases between the two ends. The CDR3 sequence is 12 residues long. CDR3 DNA: TGCAGCGTTGGGCGGGTAGGCTACGAGCAGTACTTC. Translation gives CSVGRVGYEQYF.

The chain uses TRBV27 and TRBJ2-1, with a tentative D call TRBD1 (5 bases). The CDR3 runs to 12 residues. Trimming left V 6 bases short and J 7 bases short, with 10 bases between. CDR1 and CDR2 (germline): MNHEY, SMNVEV (reference sequence). As DNA, the CDR3 is TGTGCCAGCAGACTTGACAGAAATGAGCAGTTCTTC. Translating it yields CASRLDRNEQFF.

CDR3 amino acids: CATSINWSSGNTIYF. The CDR3 bases are TGTGCCACCAGCATAAATTGGAGCTCTGGAAACACCATATATTTT. The genes are TRBV15 and TRBJ1-3; D not certain. The CDR3 covers 15 residues. Trimming left V 4 bases short and J 0 bases short, with 10 bases between. Germline V lookup: CDR1 LNHNV, CDR2 YYDKDF (reference sequence).

This chain links TRBV12-2 with TRBJ2-7; the listed D gene, TRBD2, was not tested against the DNA. TRBV12-2 is described as a pseudogene. This CDR3 is built from 18 residues. Written as DNA, the CDR3 is TGTGCAAGTCGCTTATTTCAGGCGGGGGGGCGAAGGTCCTACGAGCAGTACTTC. Its protein product is CASRLFQAGGRRSYEQYF.

This chain links TRBV23-1 with TRBJ2-7; possible D gene TRBD1, 6 bases. TRBV23-1 is placed among ORFs of uncertain function. Deletions cut 2 bases from V and 3 bases from J, with 11 bases between. This CDR3 region has 14 residues. In DNA, the CDR3 is TGCGCCAGCAGTCAAGCGGACAGCTACTACGAGCAGTACTTC. Residues: CASSQADSYYEQYF.

The J gene is TRBJ1-1, the V gene TRBV10-3, with TRBD1 matching over 7 bases. This CDR3 has 12 amino acids. Germline V lookup: CDR1 ENHRY, CDR2 SYGVKD. Trimming at V came to 2 bases and at J to 12 bases, leaving 6 bases not matched to a gene. Here the CDR3 DNA reads TGTGCCATCAGTGAGACAGGGGAGATGACTTTCTTT. The encoded protein is CAISETGEMTFF.

The J gene is TRBJ2-5, the V gene TRBV4-1; TRBD1 agrees at 8 bases. In germline, CDR1 is MGHRA, CDR2 YSYEKL. V trimming: 1 base; J trimming: 4 bases; junction bases outside the gene matches: 2. This CDR3 comprises 14 residues. Here the CDR3 reads CASSQVGTGETQYF. In DNA form, the CDR3 reads TGCGCCAGCAGCCAAGTGGGGACAGGAGAGACCCAGTACTTC.

The chain couples TRBV9 to TRBJ1-5; D gene uncertain. CDR1 SGDLS and CDR2 YYNGEE come from the germline V gene. V lost 3 bases to trimming and J lost 1 base, with 17 bases between them. This CDR3 comprises 17 residues. CDR3: CASSERLGSGSNQPQHF. Written as DNA, the CDR3 is TGTGCCAGCAGCGAGAGGTTGGGGAGCGGGAGCAATCAGCCCCAGCATTTT.

The chain employs TRBV25-1 and TRBJ2-2; D might be TRBD2 (7 bases). This CDR3 is built from 16 residues. CDR1 is MGHDK and CDR2 is SYGVNS in the germline V gene. The V gene lost 5 bases and the J gene lost 1 base, with 14 bases spanning the gap. CDR3 protein: CASSIPGGRNTGELFF. CDR3 sequence (DNA): TGTGCCAGCAGTATCCCCGGGGGGCGGAACACCGGGGAGCTGTTTTTT.

The J gene is TRBJ1-2, the V gene TRBV20-1; no reliable D call. This CDR3 has 8 amino acids. Trimming shortened V by 8 bases and J by 8 bases, and 6 bases separated the two germline ends. Germline V gene sequence: CDR1 DFQATT, CDR2 SNEGSKA (reference sequence). The CDR3 DNA reads TGCAGTCCACGCGGCTACACCTTC. This codes for CSPRGYTF.

This sequence joins TRBV9 and TRBJ2-3; D remains ambiguous. The CDR3 totals 13 residues. V gave up 3 bases and J gave up 6 bases, with 11 bases separating them. Germline V gene sequence: CDR1 SGDLS, CDR2 YYNGEE. CDR3 in DNA: TGTGCCAGCAGCGCCCTCCACTCGGATACGCAGTATTTT. Protein product: CASSALHSDTQYF.

V gene TRBV2 combines with J gene TRBJ1-6, with TRBD1 identical over 8 bases. With V trimmed by 3 bases and J by 14 bases, 6 bases remained unmatched. The CDR3 spans 13 residues. The germline gives CDR1 SNHLY, CDR2 FYNNEI. The CDR3 sequence is CASSDGQGDTLHF. The CDR3 nucleotides read TGTGCCAGCAGTGACGGACAGGGCGACACCCTCCACTTT. The full variable domain, rest sourced from reference TRBV2 and TRBJ1-6, is EPEVTQTPSHQVTQMGQEVILRCVPISNHLYFYWYRQILGQKVEFLVSFYNNEISEKSEIFDDQFSVERPDGSNFTLKIRSTKLEDSAMYFCASSDGQGDTLHFGNGTRLTVT.

The chain uses TRBV2 and TRBJ2-2, with TRBD1 identical over 10 bases. Looked up from germline, CDR1 is SNHLY and CDR2 is FYNNEI. V was clipped by 4 bases and J by 3 bases; unmatched bases: 8. The CDR3 runs to 17 residues. Here the CDR3 DNA reads TGTGCCAGCAGTGGACGTAGGGACAGGGGAGACACCGGGGAGCTGTTTTTT. Translated, it gives CASSGRRDRGDTGELFF.

The chain uses TRBV14 and TRBJ1-6; a possible D gene is TRBD1 (5 bases). CDR3 length: 13 amino acids. Germline assignment: CDR1 SGHDN and CDR2 FVKESK. V was cut by 2 bases and J by 8 bases, with 7 bases left in between. The CDR3 spells CASSQQGHSPLHF. The CDR3 DNA sequence: TGTGCCAGCAGCCAACAGGGTCATTCACCCCTCCACTTT.

This rearrangement joins TRBV27 to TRBJ2-2; TRBD1 matches at 8 bases. There are 15 residues in the CDR3. Looked up from germline, CDR1 is MNHEY and CDR2 is SMNVEV (reference sequence). Trimming removed 5 bases from V and 6 bases from J; junction bases left unmatched: 8. The CDR3 bases are TGTGCCAGCAGTAGGCCAGGGGGCTTTTCCGGGGAGCTGTTTTTT. Translating it yields CASSRPGGFSGELFF.

The rearrangement links TRBV7-2 to TRBJ1-2; D unresolved. The CDR3 runs to 14 residues. CDR1 and CDR2 (germline): SGHTA, FQGNSA. V was clipped by 1 base and J by 0 bases, with 6 bases between them. The CDR3 bases are TGTGCCAGCAGCTTAGATCCGGCTAACTATGGCTACACCTTC. Residues: CASSLDPANYGYTF.

The J gene is TRBJ2-1, the V gene TRBV4-1; D might be TRBD1 or TRBD2, each matching 5 bases. CDR1 and CDR2 (germline): MGHRA, YSYEKL. The CDR3 runs to 15 residues. Trimming took off 8 bases at V and 4 bases at J, with 18 bases between the two ends. CDR3 nucleotide sequence: TGCGCCAGCGGCGGAACAGGCGAGGGGTACAATGAGCAGTTCTTC. The encoded protein is CASGGTGEGYNEQFF.

The V and J genes are TRBV7-2 and TRBJ1-1; 8 bases agree with TRBD1. The CDR3 has 13 amino acids. V gave up 3 bases and J gave up 5 bases; unmatched junction bases: 2. The V gene's germline CDR1 is SGHTA and CDR2 FQGNSA. The CDR3 region has the DNA TGTGCCAGCAGCTTCGGGACAGGTACTGAAGCTTTCTTT. Its translation: CASSFGTGTEAFF.

The chain combines TRBV6-6 with TRBJ2-3; the match to TRBD2 covers 13 bases. Germline assignment: CDR1 MNHNY and CDR2 SVGAGI (reference sequence). The junction had 3 bases not matched to a gene; V was cut back by 6 bases and J by 3 bases. The CDR3 spans 15 residues. CDR3 loop: CASSPGLAGTDTQYF. The DNA of the CDR3 is TGTGCCAGCAGCCCGGGACTAGCGGGGACAGATACGCAGTATTTT.

This clone was picked up one time. This chain uses TRBV7-8 with TRBJ1-2, with D possibly matching TRBD1 (6 bases). Germline V gene data show CDR1 as SGHVS and CDR2 as FQNEAQ. V lost 4 bases and J 5 bases, leaving 14 bases between the germline ends. This CDR3 region has 14 residues. CDR3 region: CASSSYQQGYGYTF. The CDR3 DNA reads as TGTGCCAGCAGCTCGTACCAACAGGGATATGGCTACACCTTC.

This clone was counted a few times. The CDR3 spells CASSYGADTEAFF. The CDR3 coding sequence is TGTGCCAGCAGTTACGGAGCGGACACTGAAGCTTTCTTT. This sequence joins TRBV6-5 and TRBJ1-1; no firm D call. Trimming took off 2 bases at V and 3 bases at J, with 7 bases between the two ends. The CDR3 loop spans 13 amino acids. Germline V gene data show CDR1 as MNHEY and CDR2 as SVGAGI.

This chain links TRBV12-5 with TRBJ2-3, with D tentatively TRBD1 (5 bases). Between the trimmed V and J ends, which lost 0 bases and 1 base, there was a span of 20 bases. This CDR3 is built from 19 residues. Germline assignment: CDR1 LGHNT and CDR2 FRNRAP. The CDR3 nucleotides read TGTGCTAGTGGTTTGGTAATCCAGGGCCCAGGCATCCGCACAGATACGCAGTATTTT. This gives the protein CASGLVIQGPGIRTDTQYF.

V and J are TRBV30 and TRBJ2-3, with 7 bases matching TRBD1. Per the germline V gene, CDR1 is GTSNPN and CDR2 is SVGIG (reference sequence). This CDR3 has 14 residues. The ends lost 3 bases at V and 0 bases at J; junction bases unmatched: 3. This CDR3 is CAWRRQGSTDTQYF. The CDR3 DNA sequence: TGTGCCTGGAGGCGACAGGGAAGCACAGATACGCAGTATTTT.

V and J are TRBV6-5 and TRBJ2-1, with TRBD2 matching over 11 bases. The CDR3 contains 15 residues. V shed 9 bases and J 4 bases; nucleotides not matched to a gene: 8. The germline V gene has CDR1 MNHEY and CDR2 SVGAGI. The CDR3 protein is CASQTSGAVYNEQFF. The CDR3 DNA follows: TGTGCCAGTCAGACTAGCGGGGCGGTATACAATGAGCAGTTCTTC.